Listed below are T cell receptor beta chains from one sample, sequenced in a study of blood T cell repertoires in COVID-19. TCRdb keeps only in-frame clones here, not all; method: immunoSEQ multiplex PCR. The sample holds around 250,000 clones, more than 65% seen once. The source material was peripheral blood. The receptors shown here come from a man between 45 and 60 years old with active or convalescent COVID-19. Both conserved end residues are part of each CDR3. D genes are given only for firm matches. A clone size is listed for some rows: how often the clone was seen (once, few, many), or a class if it is expanded.

J gene,V gene,D gene,clone size,CDR3 DNA,CDR3 protein
TRBJ1-5,TRBV6-5,.,.,TGTGCCAGCAGTAACAGGATAAATCAGCCCCAGCATTTT,CASSNRINQPQHF
TRBJ2-7,TRBV7-9,TRBD1,.,TGTGCCAGCAGCGGACCGGGACAGGGGGACCCCTACGAGCAGTACTTC,CASSGPGQGDPYEQYF
TRBJ2-1,TRBV9,TRBD2,.,TGTGCCAGCAGCGTAGAAGGCGGGGGGGCATCATCCTACAATGAGCAGTTCTTC,CASSVEGGGASSYNEQFF
TRBJ2-7,TRBV12-3/TRBV12-4,TRBD1,.,TGTGCCAGTGGGACAGGGATTTTCTACGAGCAGTACTTC,CASGTGIFYEQYF
TRBJ2-7,TRBV9,TRBD1,.,TGTGCCAGCAGCGTAGCCTCCGGGACAGGGGTCGAGCAGTACTTC,CASSVASGTGVEQYF
TRBJ2-2,TRBV6-2/TRBV6-3,.,.,TGTGCCAGCAGTTCGTCAGGGGTGGCCGGGGAGCTGTTTTTT,CASSSSGVAGELFF
TRBJ2-5,TRBV29-1,TRBD1,.,TGCAGCGTCCAGGGGGATGAGACCCAGTACTTC,CSVQGDETQYF
TRBJ1-4,TRBV27,TRBD1,once,TGTGCCAGCAGTTGGGACAGTACGAAGGAAAAACTGTTTTTT,CASSWDSTKEKLFF
TRBJ1-2,TRBV4-1,.,.,TGCGCCAGCAGGCGGACGGGGAACTATGGCTACACCTTC,CASRRTGNYGYTF
TRBJ2-7,TRBV19,.,once,TGTGCCAGTAGTATCTTAGCTAGCTGGGAGCAGTACTTC,CASSILASWEQYF
TRBJ2-1,TRBV11-1,TRBD2,once,TGTGCCAGCACCTCATCTAGCGGGGGTTCCTACAATGAGCAGTTCTTC,CASTSSSGGSYNEQFF
TRBJ1-2,TRBV5-1,TRBD1,.,TGCGCCAGCAGCTTGGACACAGGGGCGAGCTATGGCTACACCTTC,CASSLDTGASYGYTF
TRBJ1-5,TRBV19,TRBD1,.,TGTGCCAGTAGCAAGGAACCCACAGGGGATCAGCCCCAGCATTTT,CASSKEPTGDQPQHF
TRBJ2-1,TRBV3-1/TRBV3-2,.,many,TGTGCCAGCAGCCAAGGGCTTAGCTCAAGTGAGCAGTTCTTC,CASSQGLSSSEQFF
TRBJ1-2,TRBV19,.,.,TGTGCCAGTGCCACAGACGGCGGGGTGCTAAGTTATGGCTACACCTTC,CASATDGGVLSYGYTF
TRBJ2-7,TRBV5-1,.,.,TGCGCCAGCAGCCAAACAACTGACTTCGAGCAGTACTTC,CASSQTTDFEQYF
TRBJ1-2,TRBV25-1,TRBD1,.,TGTGCCAGCAGTGAAACGGGTAGGGGACAGGAATATGGCTACACCTTC,CASSETGRGQEYGYTF
TRBJ1-1,TRBV4-1,TRBD1,.,TGCGCCAGCAGCCAAGAGGACAGGGAGATGAACACTGAAGCTTTCTTT,CASSQEDREMNTEAFF
TRBJ2-7,TRBV4-1,.,.,TGCGCCAGCAGCCAAGCTCAACAGGGCAACCCCTACGAGCAGTACTTC,CASSQAQQGNPYEQYF
TRBJ2-3,TRBV7-9,TRBD2,.,TGTGCCAGCAGCCCTTGGACTAGCGGAAGCACAGATACGCAGTATTTT,CASSPWTSGSTDTQYF
TRBJ2-3,TRBV2,TRBD1,.,TGTGCCAGCACCCACCGGGACAGGGTGGATACGCAGTATTTT,CASTHRDRVDTQYF
TRBJ1-5,TRBV6-5,TRBD1,once,TGTGCCAGCAGGCCGACAGGGGCGGGTCAGCCCCAGCATTTT,CASRPTGAGQPQHF
TRBJ2-6,TRBV30,TRBD1,few,TGTGCCTGGAGAAGGGGGCGATTGGGTCCTGGGGCCAACGTCCTGACTTTC,CAWRRGRLGPGANVLTF
TRBJ1-2,TRBV11-2,.,.,TGTGCCAGCAGATTGACGGGGGAAGGCTACACCTTC,CASRLTGEGYTF
TRBJ1-3,TRBV30,TRBD1,.,TGTGCCTGGATAAGCAGGGGGCTAGGAAACACCATATATTTT,CAWISRGLGNTIYF
TRBJ2-3,TRBV7-9,TRBD2,.,TGTGCCAGCAGCTTAGCGACTAGCGGGGGAGATACGCAGTATTTT,CASSLATSGGDTQYF
TRBJ1-6,TRBV5-6,.,once,TGTGCCAGCAGCAAAGAAGGCAGGGGACCCTATAATTCACCCCTCCACTTT,CASSKEGRGPYNSPLHF
TRBJ1-6,TRBV27,.,once,TGTGCCAGCAGTTTCGATGGGCTCCGACCGAATTCACCCCTCCACTTT,CASSFDGLRPNSPLHF
TRBJ1-6,TRBV6-1,.,.,TGTGCCAGCAGTGAAAGCGGCAGCCACCCCTTCTATAATTCACCCCTCCACTTT,CASSESGSHPFYNSPLHF